The following is a TCR beta chain sequence with its context. As yet, its antigen is unknown. The data were obtained in a study of CD8+ T cells in alopecia areata. About the research overall: Oral tofacitinib, 5 to 10 mg twice daily, was given in an open-label trial.

Documented treatment: oral pan-JAK inhibitor, 5-10 mg twice daily. Those with alopecia areata gave lesional scalp punch biopsies and peripheral blood. cDNA reverse transcribed from extracted RNA served as the sequencing template. Sequencing was performed with immunoSEQ multiplex PCR; in TCRdb, only in-frame clones are kept and a portion is missing. The table has 150,000 to 200,000 clones, 60% seen once; the top ten hold approximately 15%. Whole-study results and caveats: An increase in clonality over normal scalp was evident in lesional scalp, especially alopecia totalis/universalis.

This CDR3 is 17 amino acids long. From germline, CDR1 is GTSNPN and CDR2 SVGIG (reference sequence). V lost 4 bases and J 4 bases, leaving 22 bases between the germline ends. This clonotype was obtained from a human donor with alopecia areata. Sequences were derived from CD4+ T cells sorted from blood, sampled at week 24, from a patient treated with tofacitinib. The J gene is TRBJ1-4, the V gene TRBV30; tentative D call: TRBD1 (6 bases). In nucleotides, the CDR3 is TGTGCCTGGAAAGGGGATAGGGGGAGGGGCTTTAATGAAAAACTGTTTTTT. Translating it yields CAWKGDRGRGFNEKLFF.